These 21 T cell receptor beta chains came from one sample sequenced in a study of T-cell reconstitution after alpha-beta-depleted transplantation in children. For TCRbeta, the library was prepared with unique molecular identifiers. TCRdb ran MiXCR on the PCR reads and lists one entry per CDR3 protein. The sample has 350,000 to 500,000 distinct CDR3 sequences, around 46% seen once. The sequencing used PBMCs, collected before TCRalphabeta/CD19-depleted stem cell transplant. Receptor source: a girl aged 2 to 9 with aplastic anemia, due to receive a stem cell transplant.

V and J are TRBV7-9 and TRBJ2-1; 11 nucleotides match TRBD2. The length of the CDR3 is 16 residues. Germline assignment: CDR1 SEHNR and CDR2 FQNEAQ (reference sequence). J was trimmed by 2 bases and V by 5 bases; bases with no gene match: 5. CDR3 DNA: TGTGCCAGCAGCACTCCGGGACTAGCGGCCTACAATGAGCAGTTCTTC. Translated, it gives CASSTPGLAAYNEQFF.

This clonotype was found many times. This CDR3 is CASSLGRANNYGYTF. The DNA for the CDR3 is TGCGCCAGCAGCTTGGGTCGGGCAAATAACTATGGCTACACCTTC. The rearrangement uses TRBV5-1 and TRBJ1-2; unclear D gene. V shed 0 bases and J shed 1 base, with 10 bases lying between them. Per germline, CDR1 SGHRS and CDR2 YFSETQ. This CDR3 region has 15 residues.

This clonotype was counted between two and nine times. V is TRBV29-1 and J is TRBJ1-2; a weak D match, TRBD1 (6 bases). The length of the CDR3 is 12 residues. V was clipped by 2 bases and J by 5 bases, with 9 bases between them. In germline, CDR1 is SQVTM, CDR2 ANQGSEA. The CDR3 sequence: CSVEYRVYGYTF. As DNA, the CDR3 is TGCAGCGTTGAATACAGGGTATATGGCTACACCTTC.

This clonotype was seen more than once but under ten times. This rearrangement joins TRBV10-1 to TRBJ1-1, with D possibly TRBD1 on 6 matching bases. Trimming shortened V by 6 bases and J by 1 base, and 21 bases separated the two germline ends. The CDR3 length is 17 residues. CDR1 WNHNN and CDR2 SYGVQD come from the germline V gene (reference sequence). The CDR3 region is CASREQGLRLSNTEAFF. CDR3 coding DNA: TGCGCCAGCAGGGAACAGGGTTTGCGACTATCGAACACTGAAGCTTTCTTT.

The chain joins TRBV28 to TRBJ2-7, with a tentative D call TRBD1 (6 bases). This CDR3 is built from 14 residues. Trimming removed 1 base from V and 2 bases from J, with 9 bases in between. Per the germline V gene, CDR1 is MDHEN and CDR2 is SYDVKM. CDR3 bases: TGTGCCAGCAGTTTATTTAGGGACACCTACGAGCAGTACTTC. The encoded protein is CASSLFRDTYEQYF.

J is TRBJ2-6 and V is TRBV4-1; 7 bases map to TRBD1. Germline CDR1 MGHRA, CDR2 YSYEKL. Losses at the gene ends were 6 bases for V and 1 base for J; bases not matched to a gene: 18. CDR3 length: 20 residues. The CDR3 DNA is TGCGCCAGCAGGGAAATTGTACCGGGACAGATTCCGTCTGGGGCCAACGTCCTGACTTTC. It translates to CASREIVPGQIPSGANVLTF.

Details on this clonotype: One base away lies a much larger clone, so this may be a sequencing read error. The chain joins TRBV5-1 to TRBJ2-1; possibly TRBD2 for D (6 bases). The length of the CDR3 is 15 residues. Germline V gene data show CDR1 as SGHRS and CDR2 as YFSETQ. The CDR3 DNA sequence: TGCGTCAGCAGCTTGGTCGGGAGCTCCTACAATGAGCAGTTCTTC. This encodes CVSSLVGSSYNEQFF.

With regard to this clonotype: With a much larger clone just one base away, this may be a read error. J is TRBJ2-3 and V is TRBV7-2; 8 bases match TRBD2. The germline gives CDR1 SGHTA, CDR2 FQGNSA. The CDR3 loop spans 14 amino acids. The V and J ends lost 8 bases and 0 bases, in that order; junction bases with no gene match: 4. The CDR3 nucleotides are TGTGCCAGCGGCTCTAGCGGGAGCACAGATACGCAGTATTTT. It translates to CASGSSGSTDTQYF.

The sample holds a few counts of this clonotype. The chain carries TRBV20-1 and TRBJ2-1; TRBD2 agrees at 13 bases. The CDR3 is made up of 16 amino acids. The junction had 8 bases not matched to a gene; V was cut back by 3 bases and J by 6 bases. Germline loops: CDR1 DFQATT, CDR2 SNEGSKA (reference sequence). For the CDR3, the DNA is TGCAGTGCTAGGACGGGACTAGCGGGAACTATCAATGAGCAGTTCTTC. Translation: CSARTGLAGTINEQFF.

This rearrangement joins TRBV6-5 to TRBJ1-1; D not certain. The CDR3 loop spans 17 amino acids. Trimming removed 0 bases from V and 1 base from J, with 15 bases in between. Per germline, CDR1 MNHEY and CDR2 SVGAGI. This chain's CDR3 is CASSYSILDARNTEAFF. The CDR3 DNA is TGTGCCAGCAGTTACTCGATCCTCGACGCCAGGAACACTGAAGCTTTCTTT.

This chain links TRBV20-1 with TRBJ1-5; no clear D. The CDR3 covers 14 residues. The germline V gene encodes CDR1 DFQATT and CDR2 SNEGSKA (reference sequence). The V and J ends lost 1 base and 4 bases respectively, with 11 bases between them. The CDR3 sequence: CSARAQLRNQPQHF. The CDR3 DNA reads TGCAGTGCTAGAGCCCAGCTAAGAAATCAGCCCCAGCATTTT.

The genes are TRBV4-1 and TRBJ2-3; 16 nucleotides line up with TRBD2. Per germline, CDR1 MGHRA and CDR2 YSYEKL. V lost 1 base to trimming and J lost 4 bases; unmatched junction nucleotides: 8. The CDR3 sequence is 19 residues long. The CDR3, as DNA: TGCGCCAGCAGCCAAGCGGGACTAGCGGGAGGGAGGGCCCCAGATACGCAGTATTTT. Its translation: CASSQAGLAGGRAPDTQYF.

The chain recombines TRBV4-2 with TRBJ2-5; TRBD2 agrees at 7 bases. The trim removed 4 bases at V and 4 bases at J, leaving 12 bases unmatched. The CDR3 length is 16 residues. From germline, CDR1 is LGHNA and CDR2 YNFKEQ. This chain's CDR3 is CASSPALLWGGETQYF. The CDR3 nucleotides are TGTGCCAGCAGCCCCGCCCTTCTCTGGGGGGGAGAGACCCAGTACTTC.

This clonotype was observed a handful of times. The chain has TRBV12-3 or TRBV12-4 and TRBJ1-1, with 8 bases fitting TRBD1. The trim removed 2 bases at V and 0 bases at J, leaving 2 bases unmatched. The CDR3 loop spans 15 amino acids. This CDR3 reads CASSLQGALNTEAFF. CDR3 in DNA: TGTGCCAGCAGTTTACAGGGGGCCCTGAACACTGAAGCTTTCTTT.

V usage is TRBV20-1 and J usage is TRBJ2-5, with D tentatively TRBD1 (6 bases). The CDR3 sequence is 14 residues long. CDR1 DFQATT and CDR2 SNEGSKA come from the germline V gene (reference sequence). The CDR3 DNA is TGCAGCCTAATAGCGTTGCAGGGGCAAGAGACCCAGTACTTC. Its translation: CSLIALQGQETQYF.

V usage is TRBV2 and J usage is TRBJ2-1; TRBD1 might be the D (5 bases). From germline, CDR1 is SNHLY and CDR2 FYNNEI. This CDR3 is built from 13 residues. V lost 7 bases, J lost 2 bases, and 9 bases lay in between. CDR3 sequence reads: CASTREPYNEQFF. The CDR3 nucleotides are TGTGCCAGCACCAGGGAACCCTACAATGAGCAGTTCTTC.

This chain joins TRBV28 and TRBJ2-1, with 11 bases matching TRBD2. The CDR3 is 15 residues long. Germline lookup yields CDR1 MDHEN and CDR2 SYDVKM. V lost 6 bases to trimming and J lost 6 bases; unmatched junction nucleotides: 7. As DNA, the CDR3 is TGTGCCAGCAGCCGCAGACTAGCGGGACGCAATGAGCAGTTCTTC. Residues: CASSRRLAGRNEQFF.

The table lists this clonotype with many counts. This chain links TRBV12-3 or TRBV12-4 with TRBJ2-1, with 11 positions matching TRBD2. This CDR3 region has 15 residues. The J segment lost 7 bases and the V segment lost 0 bases, leaving 2 bases of the junction unmatched. Here the CDR3 reads CASSLALAGGNEQFF. The CDR3, as DNA: TGTGCCAGCAGTTTAGCCCTAGCGGGAGGTAATGAGCAGTTCTTC.

As concerns this clonotype: A read error is likely here: a far larger clone is one base away. The chain joins TRBV28 to TRBJ2-7; the D is unclear. Germline V gene lookup returns CDR1 MDHEN and CDR2 SYDVKM. V was trimmed by 6 bases and J by 2 bases, leaving 5 bases between them. The CDR3 spans 11 residues. Here the CDR3 DNA reads TGTGCCAGCAGCCATACCTACGAGCAGTACTTC. Amino acid sequence: CASSHTYEQYF. Variable domain in full (rest from reference TRBV28 and TRBJ2-7): DVKVTQSSRYLVKRTGEKVFLECVQDMDHENMFWYRQDPGLGLRLIYFSYDVKMKEKGDIPEGYSVSREKKERFSLILESASTNQTSMYLCASSHTYEQYFGPGTRLTVT.

J is TRBJ2-1 and V is TRBV29-1; D perhaps matches TRBD2 (5 bases). Trimming removed 7 bases at V and 8 bases at J, with 12 bases between. Germline V CDR1 and CDR2: SQVTM, ANQGSEA. This CDR3 has 11 residues. CDR3 sequence reads: CSGLAGYEQFF. In nucleotides, the CDR3 is TGCAGCGGCCTAGCAGGTTATGAGCAGTTCTTC.

J is TRBJ1-2 and V is TRBV28; D not certain. V was trimmed by 1 base and J by 6 bases, leaving 6 bases between them. CDR1 MDHEN and CDR2 SYDVKM come from the germline V gene. The CDR3 covers 12 residues. The CDR3 DNA is TGTGCCAGCAGTTTATCCATGGATGGCTACACCTTC. As protein: CASSLSMDGYTF.